Described below is a single T cell receptor (beta chain) sequence and its context. The data stem from a study of blood T cell repertoires in COVID-19. Data came from immunoSEQ multiplex PCR; TCRdb stores just in-frame clones and leaves some out. The data hold 200,000 to 250,000 clones, with 86% observed a single time. Germline-derived CDR1 and CDR2 are SGHTA and FQGTGA. The CDR3 contains 13 residues. V was trimmed by 5 bases and J by 6 bases, leaving 10 bases between them. The chain uses TRBV7-3 and TRBJ2-2; D is unclear. The TCR was taken from a woman between 40 and 50 years old with acute COVID-19. The sample taken for sequencing was PBMCs or T cells enriched from blood (not recorded which). The CDR3 spells CASSLQRAGELFF. As DNA, the CDR3 is TGTGCCAGCAGCCTTCAACGGGCCGGGGAGCTGTTTTTT.